This T cell receptor beta chain was identified during a study of response to subunit inactivated influenza vaccine (dated by TCRdb to 2016 to 2019). For the wider study: Deep quantitative T cell receptor repertoire profiling was used in the study to track responses to a trivalent subunit inactivated influenza vaccine.

Overall study outcomes, separate from this receptor: The authors suggested that each seasonal influenza vaccination may recruit only a limited number of new T cells.

Trimming accounts for 0 bases at V and 0 bases at J, while the number of junction bases matched to no gene is 10. According to the germline V gene (reference sequence), CDR1 reads LGHDT and CDR2 reads YNNKEL. The CDR3 runs 19 amino acids, cysteine and phenylalanine included. Kept here is only the CDR3 DNA, which spans 57 bases and is read in frame from base 1. A word on this clonotype: Its antigen has not been determined. No base quality information exists; no much larger clone differs at one position.

The library was made by RT-PCR. TCRdb names Illumina HiSeq 2500 as the instrument used. The public reads were reanalyzed by TCRdb: fastp trimming at Q25, MiXCR alignment, in-frame beta chains only. One record per CDR3 amino acid sequence lists the most common genes and DNA. In all, the sample holds about 150,000 distinct CDR3 sequences, and approximately 11% of those were seen once. The leading ten clones occupy under 40% of the sample. This TCR derives from a man aged 45-69 years who received an inactivated influenza vaccine. Donor details come from another sample of the same person, matched by shared clones. The chain employs TRBV3-1 and TRBJ2-3; the junction holds 9 bases that match TRBD2. Here the sequenced sample was CD8+ T cells sorted from PBMCs, taken less than 25 months after vaccination. CDR3 protein: CASSQDRVAGAPSTDTQYF. At the DNA level, the sequence is TGTGCCAGCAGCCAAGATAGGGTAGCGGGGGCCCCTAGCACAGATACGCAGTATTTT.